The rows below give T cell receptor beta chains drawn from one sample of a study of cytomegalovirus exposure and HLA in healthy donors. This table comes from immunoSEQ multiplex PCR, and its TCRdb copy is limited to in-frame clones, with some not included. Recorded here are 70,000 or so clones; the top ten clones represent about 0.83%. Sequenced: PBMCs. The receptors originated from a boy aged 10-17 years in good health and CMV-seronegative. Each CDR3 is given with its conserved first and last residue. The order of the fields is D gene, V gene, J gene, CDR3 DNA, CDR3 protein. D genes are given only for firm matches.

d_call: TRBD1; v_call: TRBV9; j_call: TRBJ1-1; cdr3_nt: TGTGCCAGCAGCGCCCCCGGGACAGCGAACACTGAAGCTTTCTTT; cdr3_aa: CASSAPGTANTEAFF
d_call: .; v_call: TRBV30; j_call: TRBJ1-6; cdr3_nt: TGTGCCTGGAGTTTAGGCGGCAGGGATTCACCCCTACACTTT; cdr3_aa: CAWSLGGRDSPLHF
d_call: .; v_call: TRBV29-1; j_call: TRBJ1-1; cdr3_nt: TGCAGCGTCAAGGGGGTTGACACTGAAGCTTTCTTT; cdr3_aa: CSVKGVDTEAFF
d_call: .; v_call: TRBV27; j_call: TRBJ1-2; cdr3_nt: TGTGCCAGCAGTTTATTGACCGGGAGTTATGGCTACACCTTC; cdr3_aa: CASSLLTGSYGYTF
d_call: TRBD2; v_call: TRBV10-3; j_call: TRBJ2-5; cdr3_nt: TGTGCCATCAGTGTGCGGGAGGGAGAGACCCAGTACTTC; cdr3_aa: CAISVREGETQYF
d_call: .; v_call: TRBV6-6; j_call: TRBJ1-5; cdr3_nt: TGTGCCAGCACATCCCAAGGGGATCGCAATCAGCCCCAGCATTTT; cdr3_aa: CASTSQGDRNQPQHF
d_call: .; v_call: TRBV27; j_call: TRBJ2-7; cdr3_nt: TGTGCCAGCAGTTCCACCGACCCTGGGCGGCAGTACTTC; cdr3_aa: CASSSTDPGRQYF
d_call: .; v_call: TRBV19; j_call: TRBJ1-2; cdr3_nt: TGTGCCACGGGGGTCTCTGACTATGGCTACACCTTC; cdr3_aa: CATGVSDYGYTF
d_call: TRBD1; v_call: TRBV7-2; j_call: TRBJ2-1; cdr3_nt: TGTGCCAGCAGGTCGACAGGGAGTGGGCAGTTCTTC; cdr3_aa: CASRSTGSGQFF
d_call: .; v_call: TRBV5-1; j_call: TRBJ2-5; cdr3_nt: TGCGCCAGCAGCTTGGCCGGCTCGGGAGCCCAGTACTTC; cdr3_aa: CASSLAGSGAQYF
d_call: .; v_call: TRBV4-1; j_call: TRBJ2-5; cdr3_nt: TGCGCCAGCAGCCAAAGTATTGGGGCTAGCGAAGAGACCCAGTACTTC; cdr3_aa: CASSQSIGASEETQYF
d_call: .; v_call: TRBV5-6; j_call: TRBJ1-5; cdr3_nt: TGTGCCAGCAGCCCCAGCGGGGTTGGGGGCAATCAGCCCCAGCATTTT; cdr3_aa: CASSPSGVGGNQPQHF
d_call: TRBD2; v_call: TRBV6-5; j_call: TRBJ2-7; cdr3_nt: TGTGCCAGCAGTTTTACTAGCGGGAGGATCTACGAGCAGTACTTC; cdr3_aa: CASSFTSGRIYEQYF
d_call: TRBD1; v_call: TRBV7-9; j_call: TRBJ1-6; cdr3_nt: TGTGCCAGCAGCCAAACAGGGGGAAATTCACCCCTCCACTTT; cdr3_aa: CASSQTGGNSPLHF
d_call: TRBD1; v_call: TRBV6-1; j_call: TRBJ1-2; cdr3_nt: TGTGCCAGCAGCGGGACAGCCAACTATGGCTACACCTTC; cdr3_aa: CASSGTANYGYTF
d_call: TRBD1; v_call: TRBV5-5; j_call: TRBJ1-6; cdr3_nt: TGTGCCAGCAGCTTGCAGCAGGGGGCTTACTCACCCCTCCACTTT; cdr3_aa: CASSLQQGAYSPLHF
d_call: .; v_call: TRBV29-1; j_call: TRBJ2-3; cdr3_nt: TGCAGCGTTGTGGGCCTAGCGCTTGGCACAGATACGCAGTATTTT; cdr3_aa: CSVVGLALGTDTQYF